A single sample is the source of the 5 T cell receptor beta chains below, sequenced in a study of T cells in Graves' hyperthyroidism and ophthalmopathy. Amplification targeted TCR beta CDR3 regions from RNA transcripts. The HTBI primer set was used in a first-round RT-PCR of the TCR CDR3. A single record per CDR3 protein comes from TCRdb applying MiXCR to the multiplex PCR reads. The table shows 450,000 to 600,000 distinct CDR3 sequences, with less than 15% occurring only once. The sample comprised blood. The receptors shown here come from a woman in her thirties or forties with Graves' hyperthyroidism.

The sample holds many counts of this clonotype. The chain uses TRBV20-1 and TRBJ2-3, with a tentative D call TRBD2 (6 bases). The CDR3 sequence is 15 residues long. Per the germline V gene, CDR1 is DFQATT and CDR2 is SNEGSKA (reference sequence). V was cut by 4 bases and J by 1 base, with 15 bases left in between. The CDR3 loop is CSATPPTGGTDTQYF. DNA of the CDR3: TGCAGTGCTACCCCCCCAACGGGGGGCACAGATACGCAGTATTTT.

This clonotype was counted at least ten times. The rearrangement uses TRBV20-1 and TRBJ2-7, with 9 bases identical to TRBD2. Looked up from germline, CDR1 is DFQATT and CDR2 is SNEGSKA (reference sequence). CDR3 size: 14 residues. J lost 3 bases, V lost 3 bases, and 6 bases had no gene match. In DNA form, the CDR3 reads TGCAGTGCTAGTCTAGGGACTAGCTTCTACGAGCAGTACTTC. It translates to CSASLGTSFYEQYF.

This clonotype was seen ten or more times. The gene calls are TRBV3-1 and TRBJ1-1; D gene uncertain. The CDR3 spans 13 residues. The V end was cut by 5 bases, the J end by 0 bases, with 7 bases between. Germline V lookup: CDR1 LGHDT, CDR2 YNNKEL (reference sequence). CDR3 coding DNA: TGTGCCAGCAGCGACTATTTGAACACTGAAGCTTTCTTT. It specifies CASSDYLNTEAFF.

This clonotype has only a few counts. V and J are TRBV25-1 and TRBJ2-1; 11 positions agree with TRBD2. The CDR3 spans 16 residues. V shed 5 bases, J shed 1 base, and the junction held 4 bases outside the gene matches. The germline V gene encodes CDR1 MGHDK and CDR2 SYGVNS. The CDR3 DNA reads TGTGCCAGCAGTCGGACTAGCGGGCTTTCCTACAATGAGCAGTTCTTC. Amino acid sequence: CASSRTSGLSYNEQFF.

V usage is TRBV24-1 and J usage is TRBJ2-5; 9 nucleotides align to TRBD2. The germline V gene encodes CDR1 KGHDR and CDR2 SFDVKD. The ends lost 2 bases at V and 4 bases at J; junction bases unmatched: 4. The CDR3 has 15 residues. For the CDR3, the DNA is TGTGCCACCAGTGATTGGACTAGCGTGGGAGAGACCCAGTACTTC. This codes for CATSDWTSVGETQYF.